This TCR beta chain was retrieved from a study of T cell responses to AZD1222 COVID-19 vaccine. Method: immunoSEQ multiplex PCR; TCRdb's copy keeps in-frame clones and lacks some. The table records about 110,000 clones, around 87% of them present only once. General study points: Unmutated variant regions reportedly attract nearly half of all spike-specific TCRs. Most donors were white British, females outnumbered males, and clonal diversity was possibly underestimated.

On this clone: Antigen specificity is unknown.

Sequenced material: peripheral blood, taken on day 0 of AZD1222 vaccination. This clonotype was sampled from an adult in good health.

The CDR3 region is CASSMTAQAFF. CDR3 nucleotide sequence: TGTGCCAGTAGTATGACAGCTCAAGCTTTCTTT. The J gene is TRBJ1-1, the V gene TRBV19; TRBD1 might be the D (5 bases). Germline V gene sequence: CDR1 LNHDA, CDR2 SQIVND (reference sequence). V lost 3 bases to trimming and J lost 9 bases, with 8 bases between them. The CDR3 runs to 11 residues.